This TCR beta chain was sequenced in a study of breast tumors, draining lymph nodes, adjacent tissues. Study results and limitations: Tumor TCR diversity was below lymph nodes but above nontumor tissue. Luminal-like breast cancer showed significantly greater tumor-nontumor repertoire similarity than basal-like breast cancer did.

Each CDR3 protein gets one entry after TCRdb re-called the multiplex PCR reads with MiXCR. The table includes approximately 22,000 distinct CDR3 sequences, 45% to 65% detected once. The CDR3 sequence is 11 residues long. The germline CDR1 and CDR2 sequences are DFQATT and SNEGSKA (reference sequence). Trimming shortened V by 5 bases and J by 5 bases, and 9 bases separated the two germline ends. As for this clonotype: Its antigen is as yet unknown.

Sequencing was performed on breast tumor tissue. J is TRBJ1-2 and V is TRBV20-1; possibly TRBD1 for D (5 bases). The sequence was obtained from a female donor with breast cancer. Some clones in this sample may be carry-over from other donors' samples. The CDR3 reads CSAQQEYGYTF. The CDR3 nucleotides are TGCAGTGCTCAACAGGAGTATGGCTACACCTTC.